The 15 T cell receptor beta chains listed next were all sequenced from one sample in a study of blood T cells in healthy people across ages. It was with a sample-barcoded 5' primer and a J-beta primer mix that a second PCR of roughly 7 to 12 cycles was run. In TCRdb, the 5' RACE reads were re-called with MiXCR into one record per CDR3 protein. The profile shows some 1.5 million distinct CDR3 sequences, 28% of them singletons. The source material was blood. The receptor set was obtained from a woman younger than 45 in good health.

This clonotype was found many times. This chain connects TRBV6-1 to TRBJ2-7; TRBD1 matches 9 bases. This CDR3 spans 13 amino acids. The V and J ends lost 7 bases and 2 bases, in that order; junction bases with no gene match: 3. Per the germline V gene, CDR1 is MNHNS and CDR2 is SASEGT. The CDR3 reads CASTGQGPYEQYF. As DNA, the CDR3 is TGTGCCAGCACGGGACAGGGACCCTACGAGCAGTACTTC.

In regard to this clonotype: One end of the junction does not line up with germline, which may come from a read error. The chain is built from TRBV30 and TRBJ1-5; TRBD1 matches 8 bases. CDR3 length: 15 amino acids. Germline lookup yields CDR1 GTSNPN and CDR2 SVGIG (reference sequence). The CDR3 nucleotides read TGCGCCTGGAGTGGAAGGACAGGGAAACATCAGCCCCAGCATTTT. Protein product: CAWSGRTGKHQPQHF.

V is TRBV5-1 and J is TRBJ1-1; D is undetermined. The V end lost 3 bases, the J end lost 4 bases, and 16 bases lay between the germline ends. In germline, CDR1 is SGHRS, CDR2 YFSETQ. The CDR3 is made up of 15 amino acids. The CDR3 protein is CASSWGRTSPTEAFF. The CDR3 bases are TGCGCCAGCAGCTGGGGTAGGACGAGCCCCACTGAAGCTTTCTTT.

This clonotype was observed a handful of times. V gene TRBV18 combines with J gene TRBJ2-5; D is perhaps TRBD2 (6 bases). The V end lost 3 bases, the J end lost 4 bases, and 15 bases lay between the germline ends. Germline assignment: CDR1 KGHSH and CDR2 LQKENI. CDR3 length equals 15 residues. CDR3 nucleotide sequence: TGTGCCAGCTCACCCCCGGAGGGTTATGGAGAGACCCAGTACTTC. It yields the protein CASSPPEGYGETQYF.

J is TRBJ1-4 and V is TRBV6-5; D gene uncertain. Trimming took 0 bases from V and 0 from J, leaving 11 bases between them. Germline V gene data show CDR1 as MNHEY and CDR2 as SVGAGI. The CDR3 spans 17 residues. The CDR3 nucleotides are TGTGCCAGCAGTTACTCCTTCAACCTTGCAACTAATGAAAAACTGTTTTTT. It translates to CASSYSFNLATNEKLFF.

The chain carries TRBV7-9 and TRBJ2-5; TRBD1 might be the D (6 bases). This CDR3 contains 14 residues. Germline assignment: CDR1 SEHNR and CDR2 FQNEAQ (reference sequence). Trimming cost V 4 bases and J 5 bases, with 14 bases left between them. The CDR3 bases are TGTGCCAGCAGCTCGTCCAGCCAGGGGGAGACCCAGTACTTC. Its translation is CASSSSSQGETQYF.

The table lists this clonotype with a few counts. The rearrangement links TRBV6-5 to TRBJ1-2; 12 bases align to TRBD1. V was clipped by 5 bases and J by 8 bases; unmatched bases: 12. CDR1 and CDR2 (germline): MNHEY, SVGAGI. The CDR3 is made up of 16 amino acids. The CDR3 nucleotides read TGTGCCAGCAGTCGGACCGGGACAGGGGGCGCGGGAGGCTACACCTTC. Protein product: CASSRTGTGGAGGYTF.

This clonotype turned up a few times. This chain links TRBV5-1 with TRBJ2-3; 9 nucleotides line up with TRBD2. Trimming took 4 bases from V and 0 from J; bases not matched to a gene: 9. This CDR3 has 17 residues. CDR1 is SGHRS, CDR2 YFSETQ, per germline. The CDR3 nucleotides read TGCGCCAGCAGCGCAATAGCGGGAGACCCTAGCACAGATACGCAGTATTTT. It codes for CASSAIAGDPSTDTQYF.

Only a few counts were recorded for this clonotype. The chain links TRBV6-2 or TRBV6-3 to TRBJ2-7; 7 bases map to TRBD1. J gave up 2 bases and V 2 bases, and 3 bases lay outside the gene matches. Germline CDR1 MNHEY, CDR2 SVGEGT. The CDR3 is made up of 14 amino acids. CDR3 amino acids: CASSYNTGAYEQYF. The CDR3 DNA reads TGTGCCAGCAGTTACAACACAGGGGCCTACGAGCAGTACTTC.

The sample holds a few counts of this clonotype. The junction shows a germline mismatch at one end, possibly a read error. This rearrangement joins TRBV5-1 to TRBJ1-6; 7 bases agree with TRBD1. The germline V gene has CDR1 SGHRS and CDR2 YFSETQ. There are 15 residues in the CDR3. The CDR3 DNA reads as TGCGTCAGCAGCCGGGCCCAGGGGGTTGGCTCACCCCTCCACTTT. Protein product: CVSSRAQGVGSPLHF.

The rearrangement uses TRBV20-1 and TRBJ2-7; D assignment may be TRBD1 or TRBD2 (5 bases each). In germline, CDR1 is DFQATT, CDR2 SNEGSKA (reference sequence). The CDR3 totals 13 residues. V was clipped by 7 bases and J by 3 bases, with 16 bases between them. The CDR3 DNA reads as TGCAGTGTTAACCGGGACCCTAACTACGAGCAGTACTTC. It encodes CSVNRDPNYEQYF.

This clonotype was counted ten times or more. J is TRBJ2-7 and V is TRBV9; D gene ambiguous. The CDR3 has 14 amino acids. Per the germline V gene, CDR1 is SGDLS and CDR2 is YYNGEE. The V end lost 5 bases, the J end lost 0 bases, and 12 bases lay between the germline ends. Here the CDR3 reads CASSLLGTSYEQYF. CDR3 coding DNA: TGTGCCAGCAGTTTATTAGGCACCTCCTACGAGCAGTACTTC.

In the case of this clonotype: One end of the junction does not line up with germline, which may come from a read error. The chain combines TRBV12-3 or TRBV12-4 with TRBJ1-6; possible D gene TRBD1, 6 bases. This CDR3 is 14 amino acids long. The DNA for the CDR3 is TGTGTCAGCAGTTCCTCAGGGGTGGATTCACCCCTCCACTTT. It yields the protein CVSSSSGVDSPLHF.

The chain uses TRBV5-1 and TRBJ2-1, with 9 bases matching TRBD2. The germline V gene encodes CDR1 SGHRS and CDR2 YFSETQ. The V gene end was trimmed by 5 bases and the J gene end by 4 bases; junction bases not matched to a gene: 13. This CDR3 region has 17 residues. CDR3 sequence: CASRRRAGGPDYNEQFF. As DNA, the CDR3 is TGCGCCAGCAGGAGAAGAGCGGGAGGTCCCGATTACAATGAGCAGTTCTTC.

Only one count was recorded for this clonotype. V gene TRBV30 combines with J gene TRBJ2-1; 9 bases fit TRBD2. Germline assignment: CDR1 GTSNPN and CDR2 SVGIG (reference sequence). Losses at the gene ends were 5 bases for V and 5 bases for J; bases not matched to a gene: 4. The CDR3 totals 13 residues. The DNA for the CDR3 is TGTGCCTGGGATGGGACTAGCAACAATGAGCAGTTCTTC. This gives the protein CAWDGTSNNEQFF.